This T cell receptor (beta chain) was identified in a study of monozygotic twins with inflammatory bowel disease. The CDR3 runs to 14 residues. Germline V gives CDR1 KGHSH, CDR2 LQKENI. TCRdb re-analyzed the 5' RACE reads; it lists each CDR3 protein once, without DNA. Listed are 400,000 or so distinct CDR3 sequences; 2% to 2.5% falls within the top ten. This rearrangement joins TRBV18 to TRBJ2-4. Source material: blood. This receptor was taken from a human donor with ulcerative colitis or Crohn's disease, or a healthy co-twin of an affected twin (not recorded which). The CDR3 here is CASSPPIAKNIQYF.